This T cell receptor (beta chain) was documented in a study of blood T cells in healthy people across ages. The CDR3 sequence is 15 residues long. Trimming left V 3 bases short and J 1 base short, with 9 bases between. In germline, CDR1 is SEHNR, CDR2 FQNEAQ (reference sequence). Alongside a J-beta primer mix, a sample-barcoded 5' primer served in a second PCR lasting 7 to 11 cycles. TCRdb reprocessed the 5' RACE reads via MiXCR and lists one record per CDR3 protein. The sample consists of about 680,000 distinct CDR3 sequences, around half of them appearing once. Those donating, healthy Caucasian individuals from Russia, were aged roughly 6 to 95. Each sample gave at least 6 million isolated PBMCs.

This sequence was found in a woman aged 55-75 years in good health. The sequenced sample was blood. This chain connects TRBV7-9 to TRBJ1-4, with D maybe TRBD1 (5 bases). This CDR3 reads CASSLRGITNEKLFF. For the CDR3, the DNA is TGTGCCAGCAGCTTGCGGGGGATAACTAATGAAAAACTGTTTTTT.